This T cell receptor beta chain was sequenced in a study of T cell changes during pregnancy in multiple sclerosis (dated 2019 in TCRdb). General notes on the study: In women with multiple sclerosis, the researchers looked at how the T cell repertoire shifted as pregnancy progressed.

CDR1 and CDR2, per the germline V gene, are MDHEN and SYDVKM. The germline ends are 10 bases apart after V is trimmed by 4 bases and J by 9 bases. Including the terminal cysteine and phenylalanine, the CDR3 comprises 12 residues. The CDR3 DNA has 36 bases and is translated from base 1. Points on this clone: There is no known antigen for this receptor. No much larger clonotype is one base removed from it; base qualities were not supplied.

Library preparation was by the immunoSEQ multiplex PCR assay. TCRdb re-hosts the immuneACCESS table, in-frame sequences only. Its copies lack some clones; in the studies checked, an unresolved V gene accounts for under half of them, and the cause for the rest is not known. The sample records 40,000 to 45,000 clones, nearly 90% of which are singletons. The ten biggest clones cover approximately 1.3% of the sample. The sequencing used CD4+ T cells from peripheral blood mononuclear cells, collected in the first trimester of pregnancy. The receptor's source is a female donor with multiple sclerosis, enrolled in a pregnancy study. The receptor chain draws on TRBV28 and TRBJ2-1; tentative D gene TRBD1, with 6 bases matching. Here the CDR3 is given as CASSSQGSEQFF. The nucleotide sequence reads as follows: TGTGCCAGCAGTTCACAGGGTAGTGAGCAGTTCTTC.